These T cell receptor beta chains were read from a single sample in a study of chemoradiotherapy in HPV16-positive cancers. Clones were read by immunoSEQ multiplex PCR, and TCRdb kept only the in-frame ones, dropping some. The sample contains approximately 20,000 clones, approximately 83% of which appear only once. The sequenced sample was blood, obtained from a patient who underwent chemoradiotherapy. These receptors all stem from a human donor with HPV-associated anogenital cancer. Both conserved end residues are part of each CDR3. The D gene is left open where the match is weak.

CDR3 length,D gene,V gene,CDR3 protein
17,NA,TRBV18,CASSPLGSGQENTEAFF
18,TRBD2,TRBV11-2,CASSLGVPSGPISYEQYF
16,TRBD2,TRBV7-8,CASSLVVAGGQETQYF
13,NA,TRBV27,CASSFLSGGFQYF
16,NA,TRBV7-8,CASSLVGFVLNETQYF
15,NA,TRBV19,CASSLGGVAKNIQYF
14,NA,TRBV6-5,CASSSGSRKNIQYF
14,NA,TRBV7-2,CASSSDLVNTEAFF
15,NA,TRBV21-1,CASRIRQGINSPLHF
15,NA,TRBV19,CASSTPGEANEKLFF
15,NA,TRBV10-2,CASSPDSRVNTEAFF
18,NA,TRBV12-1,CASSPRGPPTGNTGELFF
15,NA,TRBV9,CASSAERGGAVGYTF
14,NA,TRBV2,CASTERQALETQYF
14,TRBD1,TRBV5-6,CASSLGDRVHGYTF
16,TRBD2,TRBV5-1,CASSSGLAGSTDTQYF
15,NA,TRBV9,CASSVEGGWNTEAFF